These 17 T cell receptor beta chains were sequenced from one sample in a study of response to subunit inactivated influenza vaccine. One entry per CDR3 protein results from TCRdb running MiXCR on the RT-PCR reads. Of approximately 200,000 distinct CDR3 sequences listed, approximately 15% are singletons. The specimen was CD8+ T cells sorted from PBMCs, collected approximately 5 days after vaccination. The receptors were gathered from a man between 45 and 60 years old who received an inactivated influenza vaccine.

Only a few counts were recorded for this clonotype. The CDR3 is CASSSGTSGTAGSGANVLTF. In DNA, the CDR3 is TGTGCCAGCAGTTCAGGGACTAGCGGGACGGCTGGCTCTGGGGCCAACGTCCTGACTTTC. The chain couples TRBV12-3 or TRBV12-4 to TRBJ2-6; 13 bases are a match to TRBD2. J lost 0 bases, V lost 4 bases, and 9 bases had no gene match. CDR3 size: 20 residues.

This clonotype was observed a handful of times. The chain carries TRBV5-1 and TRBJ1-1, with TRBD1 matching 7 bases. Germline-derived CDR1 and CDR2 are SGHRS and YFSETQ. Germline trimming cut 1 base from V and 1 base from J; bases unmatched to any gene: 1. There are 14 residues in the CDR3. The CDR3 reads CASSLTGANTEAFF. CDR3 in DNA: TGCGCCAGCAGCTTGACAGGGGCGAACACTGAAGCTTTCTTT.

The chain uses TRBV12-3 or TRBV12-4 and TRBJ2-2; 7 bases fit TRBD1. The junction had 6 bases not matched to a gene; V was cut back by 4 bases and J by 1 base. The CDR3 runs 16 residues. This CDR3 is CASSSPTGWNTGELFF. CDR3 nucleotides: TGTGCCAGCAGTTCACCGACAGGGTGGAACACCGGGGAGCTGTTTTTT.

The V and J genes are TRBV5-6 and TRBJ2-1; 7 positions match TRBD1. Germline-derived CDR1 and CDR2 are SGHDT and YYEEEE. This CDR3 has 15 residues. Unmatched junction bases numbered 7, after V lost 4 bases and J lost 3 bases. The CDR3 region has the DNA TGTGCCAGCAGCCCGATGACAGGGATCTACAATGAGCAGTTCTTC. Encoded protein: CASSPMTGIYNEQFF.

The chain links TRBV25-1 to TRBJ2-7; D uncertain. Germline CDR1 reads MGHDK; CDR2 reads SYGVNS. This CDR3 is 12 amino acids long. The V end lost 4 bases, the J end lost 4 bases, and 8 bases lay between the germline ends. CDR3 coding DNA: TGTGCCAGCAGTGGCAATCGATACGAGCAGTACTTC. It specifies CASSGNRYEQYF.

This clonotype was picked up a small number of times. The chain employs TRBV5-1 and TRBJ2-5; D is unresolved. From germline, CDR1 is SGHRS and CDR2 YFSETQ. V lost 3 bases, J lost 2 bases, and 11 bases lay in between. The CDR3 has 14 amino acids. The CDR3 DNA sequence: TGCGCCAGCAGCTATAGGACGGAACAAGAGACCCAGTACTTC. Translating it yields CASSYRTEQETQYF. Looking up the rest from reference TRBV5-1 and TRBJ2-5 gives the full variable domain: KAGVTQTPRYLIKTRGQQVTLSCSPISGHRSVSWYQQTPGQGLQFLFEYFSETQRNKGNFPGRFSGRQFSNSRSEMNVSTLELGDSALYLCASSYRTEQETQYFGPGTRLLVL.

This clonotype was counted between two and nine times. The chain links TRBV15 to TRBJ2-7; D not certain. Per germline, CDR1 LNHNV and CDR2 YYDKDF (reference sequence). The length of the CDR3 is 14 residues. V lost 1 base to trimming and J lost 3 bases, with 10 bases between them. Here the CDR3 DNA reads TGTGCCACCAGCAGAGCGGCCGGAATCTACGAGCAGTACTTC. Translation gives CATSRAAGIYEQYF.

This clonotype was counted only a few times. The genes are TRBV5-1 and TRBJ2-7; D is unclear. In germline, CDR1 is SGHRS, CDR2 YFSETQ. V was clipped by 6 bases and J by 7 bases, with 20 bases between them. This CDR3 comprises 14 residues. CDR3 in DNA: TGCGCCAGCAACTCCTCACAGCCTGGATTAGAGCAGTACTTC. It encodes CASNSSQPGLEQYF.

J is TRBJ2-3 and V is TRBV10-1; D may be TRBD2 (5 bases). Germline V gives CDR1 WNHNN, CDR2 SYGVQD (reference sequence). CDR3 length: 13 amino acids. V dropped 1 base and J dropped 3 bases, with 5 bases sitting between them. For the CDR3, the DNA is TGCGCCAGCAGTGAGTGGAGGACAGATACGCAGTATTTT. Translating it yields CASSEWRTDTQYF.

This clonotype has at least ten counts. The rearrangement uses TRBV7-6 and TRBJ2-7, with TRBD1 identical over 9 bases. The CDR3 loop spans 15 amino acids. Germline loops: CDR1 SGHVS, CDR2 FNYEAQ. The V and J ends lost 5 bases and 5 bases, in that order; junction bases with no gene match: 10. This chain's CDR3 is CASSVPGTGYNEQYF. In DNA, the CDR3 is TGTGCCAGCAGCGTTCCCGGGACAGGGTATAACGAGCAGTACTTC.

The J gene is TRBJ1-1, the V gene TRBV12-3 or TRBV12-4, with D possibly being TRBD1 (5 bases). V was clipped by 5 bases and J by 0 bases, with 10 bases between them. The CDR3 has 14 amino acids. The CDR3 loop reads CASSLEGLNTEAFF. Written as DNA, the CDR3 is TGTGCCAGCAGTCTAGAGGGGTTGAACACTGAAGCTTTCTTT.

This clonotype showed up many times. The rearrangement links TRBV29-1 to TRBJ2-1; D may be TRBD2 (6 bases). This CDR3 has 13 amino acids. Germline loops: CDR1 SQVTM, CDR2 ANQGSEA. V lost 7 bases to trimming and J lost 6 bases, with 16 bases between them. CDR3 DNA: TGCAGCGGGGGTCCGACTAGTTTCAATGAGCAGTTCTTC. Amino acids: CSGGPTSFNEQFF.

CDR3 region: CASSQQAYSNQPQHF. The DNA for the CDR3 is TGTGCCAGCAGCCAACAAGCATATAGCAATCAGCCCCAGCATTTT. The gene calls are TRBV4-2 and TRBJ1-5; D ambiguous. Germline-derived CDR1 and CDR2 are LGHNA and YNFKEQ. Trimming left V 2 bases short and J 0 bases short, with 8 bases between. This CDR3 has 15 amino acids.

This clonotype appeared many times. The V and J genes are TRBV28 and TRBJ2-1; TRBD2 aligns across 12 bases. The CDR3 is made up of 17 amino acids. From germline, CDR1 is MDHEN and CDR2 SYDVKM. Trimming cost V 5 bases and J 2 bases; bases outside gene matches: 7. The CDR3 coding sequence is TGTGCCAGCAGTCACGGACTAGCGGGACCTGCCTACAATGAGCAGTTCTTC. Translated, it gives CASSHGLAGPAYNEQFF.

The CDR3 region has the DNA TGTGCCAGCAGTGAAGTCTACGGAAACTATAGGGGCAATCAGCCCCAGCATTTT. As protein: CASSEVYGNYRGNQPQHF. The V and J genes are TRBV2 and TRBJ1-5, with D unresolved. The CDR3 is made up of 18 amino acids. The V end was cut by 1 base, the J end by 2 bases, with 18 bases between. CDR1 is SNHLY, CDR2 FYNNEI, per germline.

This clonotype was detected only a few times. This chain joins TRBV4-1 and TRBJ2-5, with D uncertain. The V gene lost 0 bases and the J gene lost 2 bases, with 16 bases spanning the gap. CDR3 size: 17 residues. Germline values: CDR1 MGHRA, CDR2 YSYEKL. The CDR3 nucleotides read TGCGCCAGCAGCCAAGATCGCCCGGGTACCCTACAAGAGACCCAGTACTTC. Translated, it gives CASSQDRPGTLQETQYF.

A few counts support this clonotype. The CDR3 bases are TGCAGTGCCATGGGGAGGGTTTTGTCCTACGAGCAGTACTTC. This gives the protein CSAMGRVLSYEQYF. V gene TRBV20-1 combines with J gene TRBJ2-7; 7 bases agree with TRBD2. Trimming removed 6 bases from V and 1 base from J; junction bases left unmatched: 9. The germline V gene has CDR1 DFQATT and CDR2 SNEGSKA (reference sequence). CDR3 length equals 14 residues.